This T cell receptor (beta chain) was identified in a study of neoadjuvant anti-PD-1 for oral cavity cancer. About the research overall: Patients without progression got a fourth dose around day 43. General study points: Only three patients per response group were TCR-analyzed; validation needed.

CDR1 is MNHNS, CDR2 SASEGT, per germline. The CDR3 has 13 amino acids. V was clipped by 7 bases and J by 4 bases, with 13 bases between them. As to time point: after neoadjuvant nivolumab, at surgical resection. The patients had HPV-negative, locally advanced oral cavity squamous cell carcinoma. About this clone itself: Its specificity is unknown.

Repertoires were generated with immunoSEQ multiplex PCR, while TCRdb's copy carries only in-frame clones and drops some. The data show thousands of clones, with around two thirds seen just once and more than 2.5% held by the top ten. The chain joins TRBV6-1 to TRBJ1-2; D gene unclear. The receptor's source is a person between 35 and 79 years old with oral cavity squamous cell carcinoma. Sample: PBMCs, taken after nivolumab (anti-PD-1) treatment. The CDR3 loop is CASTPPTPYGYTF. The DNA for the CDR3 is TGTGCCAGCACTCCGCCCACGCCCTATGGCTACACCTTC.